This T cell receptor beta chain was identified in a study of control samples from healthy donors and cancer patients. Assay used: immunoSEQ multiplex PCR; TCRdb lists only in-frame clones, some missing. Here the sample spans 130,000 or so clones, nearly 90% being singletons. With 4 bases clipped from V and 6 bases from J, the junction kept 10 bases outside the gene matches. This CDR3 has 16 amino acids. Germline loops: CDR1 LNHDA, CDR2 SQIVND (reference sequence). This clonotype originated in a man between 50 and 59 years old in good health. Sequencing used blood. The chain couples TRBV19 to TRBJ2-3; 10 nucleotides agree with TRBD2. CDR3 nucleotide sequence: TGTGCCAGTAGTACCGCCACGGGACTAGCGATGGATACGCAGTATTTT. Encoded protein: CASSTATGLAMDTQYF. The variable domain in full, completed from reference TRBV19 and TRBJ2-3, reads DGGITQSPKYLFRKEGQNVTLSCEQNLNHDAMYWYRQDPGQGLRLIYYSQIVNDFQKGDIAEGYSVSREKKESFPLTVTSAQKNPTAFYLCASSTATGLAMDTQYFGPGTRLTVL.